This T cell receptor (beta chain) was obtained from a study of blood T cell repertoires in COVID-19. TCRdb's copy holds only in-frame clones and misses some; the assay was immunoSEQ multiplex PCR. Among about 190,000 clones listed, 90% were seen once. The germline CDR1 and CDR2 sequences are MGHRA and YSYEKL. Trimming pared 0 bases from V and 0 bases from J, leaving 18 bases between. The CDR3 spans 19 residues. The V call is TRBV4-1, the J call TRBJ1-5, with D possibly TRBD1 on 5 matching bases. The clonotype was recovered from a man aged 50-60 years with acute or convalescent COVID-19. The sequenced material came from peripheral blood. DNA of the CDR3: TGCGCCAGCAGCCAAGAACCGAGGCACAGGCGGGATAGCAATCAGCCCCAGCATTTT. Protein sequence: CASSQEPRHRRDSNQPQHF.